This paragraph covers one T cell receptor beta chain sequence. These data originate in a study of blood T cell repertoires in COVID-19. About the research overall: From the United States, Italy and Spain came samples of acute and convalescent COVID-19.

Within the 2 weeks before study entry, each person in the exposed group met a COVID-19 case. The protocol was immunoSEQ multiplex PCR, while the TCRdb copy is restricted to in-frame clones and leaves out a portion. The sample lists about 320,000 clones, 85% occurring once. Sequencing input: PBMCs or T cells enriched from blood (not recorded which). The TCR was taken from a woman aged 30 to 39 who had been exposed to COVID-19.

The chain's CDR3 is CASSSLGRNTEAFF. Here the CDR3 DNA reads TGTGCCAGCAGCTCCCTGGGCCGGAACACTGAAGCTTTCTTT. The rearrangement links TRBV28 to TRBJ1-1; no reliable D call. Germline CDR1 reads MDHEN; CDR2 reads SYDVKM. The CDR3 consists of 14 residues. The V end lost 6 bases, the J end lost 1 base, and 12 bases lay between the germline ends.